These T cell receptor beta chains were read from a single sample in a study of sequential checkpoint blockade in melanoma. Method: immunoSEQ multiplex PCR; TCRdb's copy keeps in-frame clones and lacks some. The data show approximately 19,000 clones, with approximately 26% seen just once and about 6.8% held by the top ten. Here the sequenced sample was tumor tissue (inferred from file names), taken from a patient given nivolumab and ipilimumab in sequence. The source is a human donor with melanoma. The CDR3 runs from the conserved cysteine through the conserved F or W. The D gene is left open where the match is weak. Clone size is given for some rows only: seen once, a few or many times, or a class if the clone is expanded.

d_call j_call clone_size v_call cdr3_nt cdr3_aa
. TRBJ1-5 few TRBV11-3 TGTGCCAGCAGCTGGGAGGGGAGCAATCAGCCCCAGCATTTT CASSWEGSNQPQHF
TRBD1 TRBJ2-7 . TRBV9 TGTGCCAGCAGCGCCCGACAGGGGTTCAACGAGCAGTACTTC CASSARQGFNEQYF
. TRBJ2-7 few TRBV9 TGTGCCAGCCGATGGGCAGGGGGGAGCCATTACGAGCAGTACTTC CASRWAGGSHYEQYF
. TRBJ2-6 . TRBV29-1 TGCAGCGCCGGAGGGACGTCCACTGGGGCCAACGTCCTGACTTTC CSAGGTSTGANVLTF
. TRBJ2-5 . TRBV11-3 TGTGCCAGCAGCCCTACGAGGGGAGCAGAGACCCAGTACTTC CASSPTRGAETQYF
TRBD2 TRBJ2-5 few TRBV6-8 TGTGCCAGCAGTTACTCAGGACTAGCGGAGGTTCTGACTGGAGAGACCCAGTACTTC CASSYSGLAEVLTGETQYF
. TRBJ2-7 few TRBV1 TGCGCCAGCAGCCAAGGGTTAACAGGGGGCCTCCACGAGCAGTACTTC CASSQGLTGGLHEQYF
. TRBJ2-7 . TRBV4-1 TGCGCCAGCAGCCAAGAAAGCAGGAACTCCTACGAGCAGTACTTC CASSQESRNSYEQYF
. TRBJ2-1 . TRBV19 TGTGCCAGTAGTATGTTGGACTCCTGGTTGGGTGAGCAGTTCTTC CASSMLDSWLGEQFF
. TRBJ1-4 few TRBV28 TGTGCCAGCAGTTATTCCACCGGGCCTAGGCCTGAAAAACTGTTTTTT CASSYSTGPRPEKLFF
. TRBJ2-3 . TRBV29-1 TGCAGCGTTGAAGGCGGGGGCACAGATACGCAGTATTTT CSVEGGGTDTQYF
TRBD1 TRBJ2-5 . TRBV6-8 TGTGCCAGCAGTTTAGGACAGGGGGCGGTGGAGACCCAGTACTTC CASSLGQGAVETQYF
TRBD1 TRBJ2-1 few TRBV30 TGTGCCTGGAGCCTGGGGGGACAGGGCAACAATGAGCAGTTCTTC CAWSLGGQGNNEQFF
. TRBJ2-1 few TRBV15 TGTGCCAGCAGCTCCATGAACGAGTGGATCGATGAGCAGTTCTTC CASSSMNEWIDEQFF
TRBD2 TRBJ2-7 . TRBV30 TGTGCCTGGAGTGTACGGACTAGCGGTCCCTCCGAGCAGTACTTC CAWSVRTSGPSEQYF
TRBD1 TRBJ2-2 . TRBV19 TGTGCCAGTAGGACATTTACAGGGGACACCGGGGAGCTGTTTTTT CASRTFTGDTGELFF
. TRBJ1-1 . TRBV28 TGTGCCAGCAGTTTGGACGACTACAGGGACATGAACACTGAAGCTTTCTTT CASSLDDYRDMNTEAFF
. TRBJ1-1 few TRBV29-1 TGCAGCCCCTTTAAGGGGAACACTGAAGCTTTCTTT CSPFKGNTEAFF
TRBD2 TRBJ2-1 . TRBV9 TGTGCCAGCAGCCCCCGATTAGCGGGGTCCTACAATGAGCAGTTCTTC CASSPRLAGSYNEQFF
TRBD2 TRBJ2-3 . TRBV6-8 TGTGCCAGCAGTTCCGGACTAGCGGGAATAGATACGCAGTATTTT CASSSGLAGIDTQYF